What follows are 12 T cell receptor beta chains derived from one specimen sequenced in a study of long-term antiretroviral therapy in people with HIV. immunoSEQ v3.0 was run at survey level. The table came from immunoSEQ multiplex PCR; TCRdb's copy has only in-frame clones and leaves some out. The data show about 37,000 clones, with roughly four fifths seen just once and 6.2% held by the top ten. The sequencing here drew on unsorted PBMCs, taken 1 year after starting antiretroviral therapy. The receptors come from a man younger than 30 with HIV.

The chain links TRBV25-1 to TRBJ1-1; D remains ambiguous. The CDR3 length is 11 residues. Germline V gene lookup returns CDR1 MGHDK and CDR2 SYGVNS. V lost 9 bases and J 4 bases, leaving 9 bases between the germline ends. The CDR3 DNA is TGTGCCAGTTGGTCGGGCACTGAAGCTTTCTTT. This translates into CASWSGTEAFF.

The chain couples TRBV7-6 to TRBJ2-2; a weak D match, TRBD1 (5 bases). V gave up 2 bases and J gave up 0 bases, with 10 bases separating them. This CDR3 contains 16 residues. Looked up from germline, CDR1 is SGHVS and CDR2 is FNYEAQ. The CDR3 protein is CASSLRQGSNTGELFF. In nucleotides, the CDR3 is TGTGCCAGCAGCTTAAGGCAGGGATCGAACACCGGGGAGCTGTTTTTT. Full variable domain (remainder filled in from reference TRBV7-6 and TRBJ2-2): GAGVSQSPRYKVTKRGQDVALRCDPISGHVSLYWYRQALGQGPEFLTYFNYEAQQDKSGLPNDRFSAERPEGSISTLTIQRTEQRDSAMYRCASSLRQGSNTGELFFGEGSRLTVL.

This chain uses TRBV4-1 with TRBJ2-1, with D possibly TRBD2 on 5 matching bases. The length of the CDR3 is 15 residues. Trimming removed 0 bases at V and 2 bases at J, with 8 bases between. Germline CDR1 and CDR2: MGHRA and YSYEKL. CDR3 nucleotides: TGCGCCAGCAGCCAAGAAGCGACTACCTACAATGAGCAGTTCTTC. Translated: CASSQEATTYNEQFF.

V gene TRBV15 combines with J gene TRBJ2-7; 11 bases agree with TRBD1. Trimming cost V 6 bases and J 3 bases; bases outside gene matches: 4. Looked up from germline, CDR1 is LNHNV and CDR2 is YYDKDF (reference sequence). The length of the CDR3 is 14 residues. In DNA, the CDR3 is TGTGCCACCAGTGGGACAGGGGGTGGCTACGAGCAGTACTTC. Its translation is CATSGTGGGYEQYF.

The rearrangement links TRBV7-2 to TRBJ2-2, with unresolved D. Trimming cost V 8 bases and J 3 bases, with 13 bases left between them. The CDR3 runs 14 residues. CDR1 is SGHTA, CDR2 FQGNSA, per germline. The CDR3, as DNA: TGTGCCAGCGCCGAGGAGAGCTACACCGGGGAGCTGTTTTTT. Translating gives CASAEESYTGELFF.

This clone occurred a few times. The chain combines TRBV9 with TRBJ1-1; D remains unclear. The CDR3 spans 13 residues. V lost 1 base and J 5 bases, leaving 9 bases between the germline ends. Germline values: CDR1 SGDLS, CDR2 YYNGEE. The CDR3 spells CASSVIGGTEAFF. Here the CDR3 DNA reads TGTGCCAGCAGCGTAATCGGTGGAACTGAAGCTTTCTTT.

The chain combines TRBV5-8 with TRBJ1-1, with D hard to call. V was pared by 0 bases and J by 5 bases, with 17 bases between. The germline V gene has CDR1 SGHTS and CDR2 YDEGEE. This CDR3 has 16 amino acids. The chain's CDR3 is CASSLAPRKGSTEAFF. CDR3 coding DNA: TGTGCCAGCAGCTTGGCTCCCCGCAAGGGATCGACTGAAGCTTTCTTT.

This clone came up a few times. V usage is TRBV6-5 and J usage is TRBJ1-5, with 11 bases fitting TRBD1. CDR1 and CDR2 (germline): MNHEY, SVGAGI. V gave up 8 bases and J gave up 1 base; unmatched junction bases: 1. The CDR3 runs to 14 residues. CDR3 coding DNA: TGTGCCAGCGGGACAGGGGGAAGCAATCAGCCCCAGCATTTT. Protein product: CASGTGGSNQPQHF.

This chain links TRBV7-9 with TRBJ1-1, with D hard to call. V was cut by 2 bases and J by 1 base, with 8 bases left in between. This CDR3 is 14 amino acids long. The germline V gene encodes CDR1 SEHNR and CDR2 FQNEAQ (reference sequence). This chain's CDR3 is CASSLTPSNTEAFF. CDR3 DNA sequence: TGTGCCAGCAGCTTAACGCCTTCGAACACTGAAGCTTTCTTT.

V and J are TRBV27 and TRBJ2-2; 10 nucleotides match TRBD1. Trimming cost V 3 bases and J 4 bases; bases outside gene matches: 2. This CDR3 region has 15 residues. Germline CDR1 MNHEY, CDR2 SMNVEV (reference sequence). The CDR3 nucleotides are TGTGCCAGCAGTTTGGACAGGGGGAGCACCGGGGAGCTGTTTTTT. Residues: CASSLDRGSTGELFF.

The chain employs TRBV15 and TRBJ2-7; D unresolved. V was trimmed by 1 base and J by 7 bases, leaving 5 bases between them. The CDR3 totals 11 residues. The germline gives CDR1 LNHNV, CDR2 YYDKDF (reference sequence). This CDR3 is CATSRGREQYF. CDR3 bases: TGTGCCACCAGCAGAGGTAGGGAGCAGTACTTC.

The DNA of the CDR3 is TGTGCCAGCAGCCTGGGACAATGGAATGAAGCTTTCTTT. It specifies CASSLGQWNEAFF. The rearrangement links TRBV9 to TRBJ1-1, with D maybe TRBD1 (6 bases). CDR3 size: 13 residues. V lost 4 bases to trimming and J lost 7 bases, with 14 bases between them. CDR1 SGDLS and CDR2 YYNGEE come from the germline V gene.